The present entry profiles one T cell receptor (beta chain) with its context. The antigen it recognizes is unknown. No much larger clone exists at a distance of one base, and base qualities are not known. These data originate in a study of blood T cell repertoires in COVID-19 (TCRdb year 2020). For the wider study: Samples from collaborators originated in the United States, Italy and Spain and spanned both the acute and convalescent phases of COVID-19. The material from the prospective study consisted of cDNA or gDNA derived from T cells, B-cell-depleted T cells, or PBMCs. Subjects who had been exposed to COVID-19, were actively infected with it, or had recovered from it provided the deeply sampled blood TCRbeta repertoires that made up the dataset. Samples came from the ongoing ImmuneRACE study (first 160 participants) plus 1,254 subjects from 6 global collaborators. HLA class I and class II types, where available, came from metadata supplied by the sample provider rather than from assay-based typing. Nearly every sample came with metadata listing a de-identified subject ID, COVID-19 status, age in years and sex. The repertoires were released in a freely available public database meant as a resource for research on the immune response to SARS-CoV-2.

TCRbeta CDR3 regions were amplified from genomic DNA using the immunoSEQ Assay, a bias-controlled multiplex PCR. The paper's processing steps were these. The number of nucleated cells in each sample was estimated from the amplification of reference gene primers within the assay. Sequence reads were collapsed and filtered to measure the absolute abundance of every unique TCRbeta CDR3 rearrangement. For each sample, productive Simpson clonality was calculated as the square root of Simpson's diversity index over productive rearrangements. This is the immuneACCESS table as TCRdb keeps it, with only in-frame sequences that have V and J called. A part of the clones is gone; compared with another copy, unresolved V genes explain less than half, and the rest is unexplained. The V and J calls and clone size were taken over from that table, and D and trimming were inferred from the DNA. The table for this sample lists fewer than 200,000 clones; about four fifths of them were counted only once. The ten top clones hold 7.5% to 9.5% of the sample.

The paper as a whole reports these results and caveats: The amount of clinical and demographic metadata varied by source and participant and was provided uncurated.

From cysteine to phenylalanine, the CDR3 is 15 amino acids long. Only the CDR3 DNA stays, 45 bases, in frame from base 1. From a lookup of the germline V gene, CDR1 and CDR2 are MDHEN and SYDVKM. V is pared back by 5 bases and J by 7 bases, with 18 bases lying between the germline termini. A second Seattle source provided samples from volunteer blood donors who had recovered from COVID-19. Whole blood was collected in K2EDTA tubes by collaborating institutions according to the institutions' own protocols. For TCRbeta analysis, collaborators shipped samples in one of three forms: frozen whole blood, isolated PBMCs, or DNA extracted from either of those sample types.

The chain employs TRBV28 and TRBJ2-1; a tentative D call is TRBD2 (6 bases match). Sequenced input: peripheral blood. This clonotype was obtained from a man between 35 and 55 years old who had recovered from COVID-19. This receptor carries the CDR3 CASSPPGGAANEQFF. The DNA is TGTGCCAGCAGTCCTCCGGGCGGGGCGGCAAATGAGCAGTTCTTC.